This T cell receptor beta chain came from a study of T cells in Graves' hyperthyroidism and ophthalmopathy (dated 2019 in TCRdb). Describing the broader study: Peripheral blood was sampled at the time of initial diagnosis, prior to any treatment. A discovery cohort of roughly 96 patients, approximately 45 with Graves' ophthalmopathy and 57 with stable Graves' hyperthyroidism, was used to find distinguishing TCR V-J signatures. Prospective prediction of ophthalmopathy was tested in an independent validation cohort of some 20 hyperthyroidism patients and roughly 16 patients who later progressed to ophthalmopathy. The roughly 100 discovery patients were randomly divided into training and test sets at a 7:3 ratio. In addition, the study compared T-cell repertoires in thyroid tissue and in blood from roughly six Graves' hyperthyroidism patients. After blood sampling, hyperthyroidism patients were treated with methimazole at a starting dose of 30 mg daily, and ophthalmopathy patients were treated with high-dose intravenous methylprednisolone. The paper describes TCR Vbeta CDR3 sequencing of 140 or so peripheral blood samples, made up of 43 ophthalmopathy patients, some 80 hyperthyroidism patients and some 17 progressor patients. General study outcomes and caveats: Blood samples also contained most of the expanded thyroid clonotypes (frequency above 0.001), which suggests that blood repertoires may reflect thyroid immune responses. In validation, progression to ophthalmopathy was predicted by the model with more than 65% sensitivity and around 76% specificity, a median of about 6 months before onset. In cross-validation, a model built on a 13 V-J signature told ophthalmopathy apart from stable hyperthyroidism with just under 90% sensitivity and around 83% specificity, and in testing the same model reached 80%/75%. No statistical method was used to set the sample size in advance, and investigators knew the group allocation.

CDR1 and CDR2 (LNHDA, SQIVND) derive from the germline V gene (reference sequence). The CDR3, from cysteine to phenylalanine, totals 13 residues. Only CDR3 DNA remains: 39 bases, in frame from the first base. The junction shows trimming of 4 bases on V and 1 base on J, plus 8 bases between the germline ends. Stable Graves' hyperthyroidism was defined as no progression to ophthalmopathy during 18 months of follow-up. Hyperthyroidism patients were newly diagnosed, had a disease duration of under 2 months, and were aged 18 to 65 years. Exclusion was applied to patients with uncontrolled infections, other autoimmune diseases, pregnancy or lactation. Diagnoses were based on clinical symptoms, serum thyroxine and TRAb, thyroid ultrasound and orbital computed tomography. Ficoll-Paque density gradient centrifugation was used to isolate PBMCs from approximately 10 ml of fresh peripheral blood. Trizol reagent was used to extract total RNA, and RNA quality was then checked on an Agilent 2100 Bioanalyzer.

This clonotype has at least ten counts. Its antigen remains undetermined. No per-base quality is available; no much larger clone lies one base away. The TCR beta CDR3 regions were amplified from the RNA transcripts. For the first round of RT-PCR on the TCR CDR3, the HTBI primer set was used together with the Qiagen OneStep RT-PCR kit. A second multiplex PCR round built the libraries, followed by size selection and purification. The libraries were sequenced on an Illumina HiSeq2000 using paired-end 100 bp reads. On the authors' methods: SOAPnuke was used to process the raw data, with reads discarded if the reads contained adapters or uncalled bases, had a mean Phred below 15, or lacked an exact constant-primer or identifier match. High-quality paired reads were merged with COPE v1.2.5, and unique nucleotide sequences were defined as clonotypes. MiTCR v1.1 was used to align clonotypes to the IMGT TRBV, TRBD and TRBJ reference segments. The analysis included only V-J combinations with a frequency above 0.0001, which together covered around 99% of the repertoires. A TCS score was defined as the ratio between F50 (clonal expansion) and ExV (chaos), using BLOSUM62-based TCRdist between CDR3 peptides within each V-J. Welch's t-statistics and random forest reduced roughly 530 V-J features to 13, which were used in a naive Bayes classifier (R e1071). The raw public reads went through TCRdb reprocessing: fastp at Q25, MiXCR clone calling, in-frame beta chains kept. Each entry merges the rows of one CDR3 protein and shows their most common DNA and genes. The V and J calls were not made by the authors but by TCRdb's processing. The sample includes around 190,000 distinct CDR3 sequences, with 17% observed a single time. The biggest ten clones account for roughly 30% of the sample.

The V and J segments used are TRBV19 and TRBJ2-7; the D gene is perhaps TRBD1, from 6 matching bases. Sequencing was performed on blood. The source is a woman aged 45-59 years with Graves' hyperthyroidism. The base sequence is TGTGCCAGTAGTAACACAGGGTCCTACGAGCAGTACTTC. This gives the protein CASSNTGSYEQYF. The reference TRBV19 and TRBJ2-7 proteins fill in what lies around the CDR3, so the full variable domain reads DGGITQSPKYLFRKEGQNVTLSCEQNLNHDAMYWYRQDPGQGLRLIYYSQIVNDFQKGDIAEGYSVSREKKESFPLTVTSAQKNPTAFYLCASSNTGSYEQYFGPGTRLTVT.